The 21 T cell receptor beta chains below come from one sample, sequenced in a study of cytomegalovirus exposure and HLA in healthy donors. A multiplex PCR was run with 60 Vbeta primers and 13 Jbeta primers. Sequencing was performed with immunoSEQ multiplex PCR; in TCRdb, only in-frame clones are kept and a portion is missing. This repertoire shows 95,000 to 100,000 clones, less than 9.5% found once; its top ten account for around 4.9%. Sample: PBMCs. Every receptor here comes from a man aged 45-60 years in good health and CMV-seropositive.

This clone was counted a few times. The chain is built from TRBV11-2 and TRBJ2-2; 7 bases map to TRBD1. There are 15 residues in the CDR3. V dropped 5 bases and J dropped 2; count of bases not matched to a gene: 5. Looked up from germline, CDR1 is SGHAT and CDR2 is FQNNGV. CDR3 nucleotide sequence: TGTGCCAGCAGCACGGGACAGACTAACACCGGGGAGCTGTTTTTT. Protein: CASSTGQTNTGELFF.

The chain uses TRBV5-3 and TRBJ2-5; tentative D call: TRBD1 (5 bases). TRBV5-3 is an open reading frame whose function is uncertain. The V end was cut by 0 bases, the J end by 2 bases, with 8 bases between. The CDR3 extends over 14 amino acids. CDR3 nucleotide sequence: TGTGCCAGAAGCTTGGGGACAAAGCAAGAGACCCAGTACTTC. Protein sequence: CARSLGTKQETQYF.

The V call is TRBV7-2, the J call TRBJ2-7; no clear D gene. The V and J ends lost 6 bases and 0 bases respectively, with 6 bases between them. The germline gives CDR1 SGHTA, CDR2 FQGNSA. This CDR3 spans 12 amino acids. This CDR3 is CASRYNSYEQYF. The CDR3 DNA follows: TGTGCCAGCAGATATAACTCCTACGAGCAGTACTTC. Supplemented by reference TRBV7-2 and TRBJ2-7, the full variable domain reads GAGVSQSPSNKVTEKGKDVELRCDPISGHTALYWYRQSLGQGLEFLIYFQGNSAPDKSGLPSDRFSAERTGGSVSTLTIQRTQQEDSAVYLCASRYNSYEQYFGPGTRLTVT.

This clone was seen more than once but under ten times. This sequence joins TRBV11-2 and TRBJ2-5; TRBD2 matches 9 bases. CDR3 length equals 15 residues. After removal of 1 base from V and 6 bases from J, the junction contained 6 bases not matched to a gene. Germline assignment: CDR1 SGHAT and CDR2 FQNNGV. CDR3 amino acids: CASSLAGGLAKTQYF. The CDR3 DNA follows: TGTGCCAGCAGCTTAGCGGGCGGACTAGCGAAGACCCAGTACTTC.

This chain links TRBV4-3 with TRBJ2-3, with 9 bases aligning to TRBD2. The CDR3 is 16 residues long. Trimming took 0 bases from V and 4 from J; bases not matched to a gene: 5. Germline values: CDR1 LGHNA, CDR2 YSLEER. The CDR3: CASSQDPAGGPDTQYF. The CDR3, as DNA: TGCGCCAGCAGCCAAGATCCAGCGGGAGGCCCAGATACGCAGTATTTT.

This CDR3 reads CSAIYNEQFF. The CDR3 coding sequence is TGCAGTGCTATATACAATGAGCAGTTCTTC. The genes are TRBV20-1 and TRBJ2-1; D is undetermined. The germline gives CDR1 DFQATT, CDR2 SNEGSKA (reference sequence). CDR3 length: 10 amino acids. V was shortened by 4 bases and J by 4 bases, with 2 bases between the two germline ends.

This clone was recorded a few times. The chain has TRBV6-1 and TRBJ2-5, with TRBD2 identical over 10 bases. The CDR3 contains 14 residues. Germline V gives CDR1 MNHNS, CDR2 SASEGT. Germline trimming cut 3 bases from V and 4 bases from J; bases unmatched to any gene: 2. The chain's CDR3 is CASSDGTSVETQYF. DNA of the CDR3: TGTGCCAGCAGTGATGGGACTAGCGTAGAGACCCAGTACTTC.

CDR3 DNA sequence: TGTGCCAGCAGCTCGGTGGGGCGGTCTTTCTTT. It is translated as CASSSVGRSFF. The chain joins TRBV11-2 to TRBJ1-1, with D perhaps TRBD1 (5 bases). The CDR3 is 11 residues long. V was trimmed by 4 bases and J by 12 bases, leaving 12 bases between them. The germline V gene encodes CDR1 SGHAT and CDR2 FQNNGV.

The genes are TRBV28 and TRBJ1-1, with unresolved D. CDR1 and CDR2 (germline): MDHEN, SYDVKM. Trimming left V 6 bases short and J 1 base short, with 15 bases between. The CDR3 totals 15 residues. The CDR3 reads CASSPIPGGNTEAFF. CDR3 nucleotide sequence: TGTGCCAGCAGCCCAATCCCAGGTGGGAACACTGAAGCTTTCTTT.

This clone was detected a few times. The J gene is TRBJ2-1, the V gene TRBV2; 12 nucleotides line up with TRBD2. The CDR3 contains 17 residues. CDR1 and CDR2 from the germline V gene are SNHLY and FYNNEI. J was trimmed by 5 bases and V by 4 bases; bases with no gene match: 9. In DNA, the CDR3 is TGTGCCAGCAGTGCCACGATCCGACTAGCGGGGGACAATGAGCAGTTCTTC. Its protein is CASSATIRLAGDNEQFF.

This clone was counted a single time. This chain joins TRBV10-3 and TRBJ2-7; D might be TRBD2 (8 bases). The germline V gene has CDR1 ENHRY and CDR2 SYGVKD. Trimming took 2 bases from V and 4 from J, leaving 24 bases between them. The CDR3 has 18 residues. Written as DNA, the CDR3 is TGTGCCATCAGTGAGAGGCCAGGGGGGGCTAGCGGGCTATACGAGCAGTACTTC. It is translated as CAISERPGGASGLYEQYF.

This clone occurred a few times. CDR3 nucleotide sequence: TGTGCCAGCGCAAAGGGACAGGAAAATATTGAAGCTTTCTTT. Translation: CASAKGQENIEAFF. This chain connects TRBV18 to TRBJ1-1, with TRBD1 matching over 8 bases. V was pared by 8 bases and J by 7 bases, with 12 bases of the junction left unmatched. Looked up from germline, CDR1 is KGHSH and CDR2 is LQKENI. CDR3 size: 14 residues. The full variable domain, in which reference TRBV18 and TRBJ1-1 provide the parts outside the CDR3, is NAGVMQNPRHLVRRRGQEARLRCSPMKGHSHVYWYRQLPEEGLKFMVYLQKENIIDESGMPKERFSAEFPKEGPSILRIQQVVRGDSAAYFCASAKGQENIEAFFGQGTRLTVV.

V and J are TRBV11-2 and TRBJ1-1; weak D call: TRBD1 (5 bases). The V gene's germline CDR1 is SGHAT and CDR2 FQNNGV. CDR3 length: 13 amino acids. The V and J ends lost 2 bases and 4 bases respectively, with 8 bases between them. The chain's CDR3 is CASSLMGGTEAFF. In DNA, the CDR3 is TGTGCCAGCAGCTTAATGGGGGGCACTGAAGCTTTCTTT.

This clone was seen a handful of times. This chain connects TRBV4-3 to TRBJ2-1; 7 nucleotides match TRBD2. Looked up from germline, CDR1 is LGHNA and CDR2 is YSLEER. The CDR3 extends over 17 amino acids. Trimming at V came to 0 bases and at J to 3 bases, leaving 8 bases not matched to a gene. The CDR3 region has the DNA TGCGCCAGCAGCCAAGATGGGGCGGGAGCGAGCTACAATGAGCAGTTCTTC. This codes for CASSQDGAGASYNEQFF.

CDR3 in DNA: TGTGCCAGCAGCGTAGCCCCTGGACAGGGTGGGACTGAAGCTTTCTTT. Translating gives CASSVAPGQGGTEAFF. This chain connects TRBV9 to TRBJ1-1; 8 positions match TRBD1. The germline V gene has CDR1 SGDLS and CDR2 YYNGEE. The trim removed 0 bases at V and 5 bases at J, leaving 9 bases unmatched. The CDR3 length is 16 residues.

The J gene is TRBJ1-1, the V gene TRBV28; D is undetermined. The V end lost 7 bases, the J end lost 4 bases, and 19 bases lay between the germline ends. The germline CDR1 and CDR2 sequences are MDHEN and SYDVKM. This CDR3 has 15 amino acids. CDR3 sequence reads: CASTVSPSVGTEAFF. The CDR3, as DNA: TGTGCCAGCACTGTGTCCCCCTCGGTCGGCACTGAAGCTTTCTTT.

The V call is TRBV11-3, the J call TRBJ1-1; D ambiguous. CDR3 length equals 13 residues. Germline V gene data show CDR1 as SGHNT and CDR2 as YENEEA. The V end was cut by 5 bases, the J end by 1 base, with 8 bases between. CDR3 sequence reads: CASSRHTNTEAFF. DNA for the CDR3: TGTGCCAGCAGCCGACATACGAACACTGAAGCTTTCTTT.

This clone has a handful of counts. The rearrangement uses TRBV28 and TRBJ2-1; 12 bases line up with TRBD2. With 9 bases clipped from V and 8 bases from J, the junction kept 11 bases outside the gene matches. The germline V gene encodes CDR1 MDHEN and CDR2 SYDVKM. The CDR3 loop spans 15 amino acids. CDR3 loop: CASPPSGRDRHEQFF. The CDR3 nucleotides are TGTGCCAGTCCCCCTAGCGGGAGGGACCGGCATGAGCAGTTCTTC. The full variable domain, completed using reference TRBV28 and TRBJ2-1, is DVKVTQSSRYLVKRTGEKVFLECVQDMDHENMFWYRQDPGLGLRLIYFSYDVKMKEKGDIPEGYSVSREKKERFSLILESASTNQTSMYLCASPPSGRDRHEQFFGPGTRLTVL.

This chain uses TRBV2 with TRBJ2-1; no definite D call. CDR1 and CDR2 (germline): SNHLY, FYNNEI. The CDR3 is 14 residues long. Trimming took off 9 bases at V and 10 bases at J, with 22 bases between the two ends. The CDR3 DNA reads TGTGCCAGGTCAGATACTCGCTCTGTCGGGGAGCAGTTCTTC. Its protein is CARSDTRSVGEQFF.

This chain joins TRBV19 and TRBJ1-5; 8 bases are shared with TRBD1. Germline V gene lookup returns CDR1 LNHDA and CDR2 SQIVND (reference sequence). The ends lost 2 bases at V and 5 bases at J; junction bases unmatched: 5. This CDR3 contains 15 residues. The CDR3 DNA follows: TGTGCCAGTAGTATATCAGGGGGCGGTTATCAGCCCCAGCATTTT. This translates into CASSISGGGYQPQHF. Combining the CDR3 with reference TRBV19 and TRBJ1-5 gives the whole variable domain DGGITQSPKYLFRKEGQNVTLSCEQNLNHDAMYWYRQDPGQGLRLIYYSQIVNDFQKGDIAEGYSVSREKKESFPLTVTSAQKNPTAFYLCASSISGGGYQPQHFGDGTRLSIL.

This clone occurred a few times. V usage is TRBV5-1 and J usage is TRBJ2-2, with TRBD1 matching over 9 bases. Germline CDR1 SGHRS, CDR2 YFSETQ. This CDR3 spans 16 amino acids. V lost 0 bases and J lost 3; bases outside the gene matches: 3. The CDR3 DNA reads TGCGCCAGCAGCTTGGGGACAGGGGTATACACCGGGGAGCTGTTTTTT. It is translated as CASSLGTGVYTGELFF.